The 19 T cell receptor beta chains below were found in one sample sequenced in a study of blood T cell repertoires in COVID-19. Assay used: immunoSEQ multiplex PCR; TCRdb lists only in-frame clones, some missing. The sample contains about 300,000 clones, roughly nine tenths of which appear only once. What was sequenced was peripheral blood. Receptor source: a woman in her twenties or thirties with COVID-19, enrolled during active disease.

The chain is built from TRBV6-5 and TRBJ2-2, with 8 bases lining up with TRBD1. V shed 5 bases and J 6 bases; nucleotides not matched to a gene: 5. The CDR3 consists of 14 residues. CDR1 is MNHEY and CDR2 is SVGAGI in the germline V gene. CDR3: CASSRQGFSGELFF. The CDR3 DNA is TGTGCCAGCAGTCGACAGGGGTTCTCCGGGGAGCTGTTTTTT.

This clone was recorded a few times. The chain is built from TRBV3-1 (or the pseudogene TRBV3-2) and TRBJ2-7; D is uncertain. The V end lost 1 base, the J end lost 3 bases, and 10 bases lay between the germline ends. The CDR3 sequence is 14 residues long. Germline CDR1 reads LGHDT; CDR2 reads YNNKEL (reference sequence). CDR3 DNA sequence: TGTGCCAGCAGCCAAGGGGCATTCTTCTACGAGCAGTACTTC. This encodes CASSQGAFFYEQYF.

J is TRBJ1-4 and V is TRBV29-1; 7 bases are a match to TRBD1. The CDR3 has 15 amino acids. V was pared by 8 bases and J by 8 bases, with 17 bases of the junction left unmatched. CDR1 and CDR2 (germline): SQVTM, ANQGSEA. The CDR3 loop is CSPGGLTGREEKLFF. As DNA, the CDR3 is TGCAGCCCAGGGGGACTTACAGGGCGTGAGGAAAAACTGTTTTTT.

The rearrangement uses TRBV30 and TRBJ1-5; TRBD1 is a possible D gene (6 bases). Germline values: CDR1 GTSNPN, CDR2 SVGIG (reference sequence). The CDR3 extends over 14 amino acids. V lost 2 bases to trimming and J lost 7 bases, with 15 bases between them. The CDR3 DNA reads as TGTGCCTGGAGTCGTACAGGGCCGAGACAGCCCCAGCATTTT. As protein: CAWSRTGPRQPQHF.

CDR3 in amino acids: CASSPPVGRLNYGYTF. In nucleotides, the CDR3 is TGTGCCAGCAGCCCCCCGGTTGGGCGTCTTAACTATGGCTACACCTTC. This chain links TRBV7-9 with TRBJ1-2; D gene uncertain. Germline V lookup: CDR1 SEHNR, CDR2 FQNEAQ (reference sequence). V lost 5 bases to trimming and J lost 1 base, with 17 bases between them. The CDR3 contains 16 residues. Complete variable domain (other parts from reference TRBV7-9 and TRBJ1-2): DTGVSQNPRHKITKRGQNVTFRCDPISEHNRLYWYRQTLGQGPEFLTYFQNEAQLEKSRLLSDRFSAERPKGSFSTLEIQRTEQGDSAMYLCASSPPVGRLNYGYTFGSGTRLTVV.

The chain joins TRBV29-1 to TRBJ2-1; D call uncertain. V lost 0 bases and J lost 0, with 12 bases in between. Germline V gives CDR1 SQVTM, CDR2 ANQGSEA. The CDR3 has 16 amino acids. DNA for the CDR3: TGCAGCGTTGAAGATGAGGCGTACTCCTCCTACAATGAGCAGTTCTTC. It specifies CSVEDEAYSSYNEQFF.

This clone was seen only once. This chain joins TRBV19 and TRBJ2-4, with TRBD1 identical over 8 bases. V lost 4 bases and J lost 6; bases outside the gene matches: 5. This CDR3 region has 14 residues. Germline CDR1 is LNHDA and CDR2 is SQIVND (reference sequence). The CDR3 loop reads CASSTLGQGNIQYF. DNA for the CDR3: TGTGCCAGTAGTACACTCGGACAGGGAAACATTCAGTACTTC.

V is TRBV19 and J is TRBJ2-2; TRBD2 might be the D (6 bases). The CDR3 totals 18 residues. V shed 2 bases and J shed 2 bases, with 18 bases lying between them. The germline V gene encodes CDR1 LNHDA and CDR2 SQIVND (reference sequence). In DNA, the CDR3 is TGTGCCAGTAGTATATATGGTAGCGGATCTAAAAACACCGGGGAGCTGTTTTTT. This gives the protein CASSIYGSGSKNTGELFF. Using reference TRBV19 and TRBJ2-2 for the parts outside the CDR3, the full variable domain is DGGITQSPKYLFRKEGQNVTLSCEQNLNHDAMYWYRQDPGQGLRLIYYSQIVNDFQKGDIAEGYSVSREKKESFPLTVTSAQKNPTAFYLCASSIYGSGSKNTGELFFGEGSRLTVL.

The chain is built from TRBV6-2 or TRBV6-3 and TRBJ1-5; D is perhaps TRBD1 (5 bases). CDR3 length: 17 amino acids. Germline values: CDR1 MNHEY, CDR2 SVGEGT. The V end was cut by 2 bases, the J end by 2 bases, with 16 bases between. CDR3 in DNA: TGTGCCAGCAGTTACGATACCGGACACTTCCGCAATCAGCCCCAGCATTTT. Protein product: CASSYDTGHFRNQPQHF.

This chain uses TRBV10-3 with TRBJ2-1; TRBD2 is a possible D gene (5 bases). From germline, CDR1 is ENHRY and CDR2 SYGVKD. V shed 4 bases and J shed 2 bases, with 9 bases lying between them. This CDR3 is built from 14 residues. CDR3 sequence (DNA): TGTGCCATCAGTGGGACTCTTCCCTACAATGAGCAGTTCTTC. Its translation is CAISGTLPYNEQFF.

The CDR3 is CASSSLAGPYEQYF. As DNA, the CDR3 is TGTGCCAGCAGCTCACTAGCGGGACCCTACGAGCAGTACTTC. This sequence joins TRBV7-2 and TRBJ2-7, with 10 bases that match TRBD2. The trim removed 4 bases at V and 2 bases at J, leaving 2 bases unmatched. Germline CDR1 reads SGHTA; CDR2 reads FQGNSA. The CDR3 covers 14 residues.

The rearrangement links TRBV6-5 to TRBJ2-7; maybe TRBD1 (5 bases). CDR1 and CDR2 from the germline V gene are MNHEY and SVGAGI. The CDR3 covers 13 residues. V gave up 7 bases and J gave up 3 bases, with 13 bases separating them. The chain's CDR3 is CASTTAGIYEQYF. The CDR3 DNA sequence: TGTGCCAGCACCACAGCAGGGATCTACGAGCAGTACTTC.

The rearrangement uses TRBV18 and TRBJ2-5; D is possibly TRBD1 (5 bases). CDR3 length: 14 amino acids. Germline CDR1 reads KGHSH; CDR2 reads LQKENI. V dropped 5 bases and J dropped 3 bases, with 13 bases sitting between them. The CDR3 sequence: CASSAGHAEETQYF. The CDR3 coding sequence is TGTGCCAGCTCAGCCGGACATGCGGAAGAGACCCAGTACTTC.

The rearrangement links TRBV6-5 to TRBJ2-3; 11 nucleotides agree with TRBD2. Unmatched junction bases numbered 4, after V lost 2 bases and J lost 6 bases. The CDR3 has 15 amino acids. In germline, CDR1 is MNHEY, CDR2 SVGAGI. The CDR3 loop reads CASSYGTSGGDTQYF. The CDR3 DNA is TGTGCCAGCAGTTACGGGACTAGCGGAGGGGATACGCAGTATTTT.

Written as DNA, the CDR3 is TGTGCCTGGAGCGACTCGATGAAAGAGACCCAGTACTTC. Protein: CAWSDSMKETQYF. This sequence joins TRBV30 and TRBJ2-5; D not resolved. The germline V gene has CDR1 GTSNPN and CDR2 SVGIG (reference sequence). The CDR3 contains 13 residues. With 3 bases removed from V and 3 bases from J, the gap between germline ends came to 11 bases.

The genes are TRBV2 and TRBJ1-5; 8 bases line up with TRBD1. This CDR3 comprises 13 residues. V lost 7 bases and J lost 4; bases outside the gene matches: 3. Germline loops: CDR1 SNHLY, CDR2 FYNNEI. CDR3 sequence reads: CASIGTGNQPQHF. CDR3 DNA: TGTGCCAGCATCGGGACAGGTAATCAGCCCCAGCATTTT.

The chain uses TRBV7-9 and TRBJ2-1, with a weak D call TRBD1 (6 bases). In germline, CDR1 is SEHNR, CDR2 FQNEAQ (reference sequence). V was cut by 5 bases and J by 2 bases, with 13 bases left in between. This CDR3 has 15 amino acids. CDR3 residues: CASSLRWGPYNEQFF. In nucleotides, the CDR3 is TGTGCCAGCAGCCTCAGGTGGGGGCCCTACAATGAGCAGTTCTTC.

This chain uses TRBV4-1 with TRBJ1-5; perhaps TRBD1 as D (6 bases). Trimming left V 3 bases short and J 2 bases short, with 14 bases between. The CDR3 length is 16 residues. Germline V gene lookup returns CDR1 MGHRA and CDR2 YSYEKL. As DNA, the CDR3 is TGCGCCAGCAGCCAGGCCGGGACAACTGGCAATCAGCCCCAGCATTTT. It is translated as CASSQAGTTGNQPQHF.

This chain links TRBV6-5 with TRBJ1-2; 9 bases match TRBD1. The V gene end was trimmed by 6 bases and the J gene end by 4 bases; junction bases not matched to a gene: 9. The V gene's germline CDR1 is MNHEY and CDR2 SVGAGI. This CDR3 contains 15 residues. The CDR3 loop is CASSRPGTGSYGYTF. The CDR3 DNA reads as TGTGCCAGCAGCCGACCCGGGACAGGGTCCTATGGCTACACCTTC.